Sequencing of this TCR beta chain was carried out in a study of early T cells in non-severe SARS-CoV-2 infection. Whole-study context: From unsorted whole blood, bulk RNA was sequenced, and the chains remained unpaired. Points from the study as a whole: Reliance on VDJdb matching favored anti-spike CD8 responses; private and CD4 specificities were missed.

The protocol attached unique molecular identifiers to individual cDNA molecules. One entry per CDR3 protein, called by TCRdb with MiXCR from the 5' RACE reads. The sample contains 45,000 to 55,000 distinct CDR3 sequences, 11% of which appear only once. With respect to this clonotype: Its antigen is as yet unknown. A much larger clone lies a single base off, so this may be a read error.

CDR3 size: 13 residues. Germline CDR1 is WNHNN and CDR2 is SYGVQD (reference sequence). The sequence came from an adult who was a healthcare worker with PCR-confirmed SARS-CoV-2 infection or an uninfected control (not recorded which). Sequencing was carried out using whole blood. This rearrangement joins TRBV10-1 to TRBJ1-1, with unresolved D. DNA for the CDR3: TGCGCCAGCAGTGTCAGACCGAACACTAAAGCTTTCTTT. It yields the protein CASSVRPNTKAFF.